A single sample is the source of the 7 T cell receptor beta chains below, sequenced in a study of CD8+ T cells in alopecia areata. Sequencing relied on a cDNA template that was reverse transcribed from extracted RNA. Measured with immunoSEQ multiplex PCR; TCRdb has only the in-frame clones, and not every one. The top ten clones hold roughly 13% of a sample with some 11,000 clones, 50% to 60% of them seen once. Individuals with alopecia areata gave both lesional scalp punch biopsies and peripheral blood for collection. The material sequenced was skin. The receptors derive from a human donor with alopecia areata.

The chain uses TRBV30 and TRBJ1-1; D is possibly TRBD1 (6 bases). Per germline, CDR1 GTSNPN and CDR2 SVGIG (reference sequence). Trimming left V 5 bases short and J 0 bases short, with 13 bases between. CDR3 size: 14 residues. CDR3 in amino acids: CAWGDNFMNTEAFF. DNA of the CDR3: TGTGCCTGGGGGGACAACTTCATGAACACTGAAGCTTTCTTT. Full variable domain (remainder filled in from reference TRBV30 and TRBJ1-1): SQTIHQWPATLVQPVGSPLSLECTVEGTSNPNLYWYRQAAGRGLQLLFYSVGIGQISSEVPQNLSASRPQDRQFILSSKKLLLSDSGFYLCAWGDNFMNTEAFFGQGTRLTVV.

The chain joins TRBV28 to TRBJ2-7; 8 bases line up with TRBD2. With 1 base clipped from V and 2 bases from J, the junction kept 1 base outside the gene matches. Germline lookup yields CDR1 MDHEN and CDR2 SYDVKM. The CDR3 spans 14 residues. CDR3 sequence: CASSLSGRAYEQYF. The CDR3 DNA is TGTGCCAGCAGTTTATCCGGGAGGGCCTACGAGCAGTACTTC.

This clone showed up just a few times. The J gene is TRBJ2-1, the V gene TRBV6-6; 8 positions match TRBD2. The V gene end was trimmed by 1 base and the J gene end by 4 bases; junction bases not matched to a gene: 6. The length of the CDR3 is 16 residues. Germline values: CDR1 MNHNY, CDR2 SVGAGI (reference sequence). The CDR3 here is CASSYLASGPYNEQFF. The CDR3 nucleotides are TGTGCCAGCAGTTACTTGGCTAGCGGGCCTTACAATGAGCAGTTCTTC.

This chain links TRBV30 with TRBJ1-5, with TRBD1 matching 7 bases. CDR3 size: 18 residues. V was clipped by 3 bases and J by 0 bases; unmatched bases: 14. Germline-derived CDR1 and CDR2 are GTSNPN and SVGIG (reference sequence). The CDR3 spells CAWSVSRDRYYSNQPQHF. The CDR3 coding sequence is TGTGCCTGGAGCGTCTCCCGGGACAGATACTATAGCAATCAGCCCCAGCATTTT.

This clone was seen only a few times. The J gene is TRBJ2-2, the V gene TRBV4-1; 9 bases agree with TRBD2. The CDR3 is 20 residues long. The J segment lost 4 bases and the V segment lost 0 bases, leaving 15 bases of the junction unmatched. The germline gives CDR1 MGHRA, CDR2 YSYEKL. The CDR3 region is CASSQDLRLAGLISTGELFF. Here the CDR3 DNA reads TGCGCCAGCAGCCAAGATCTTAGGCTAGCGGGACTAATTTCCACCGGGGAGCTGTTTTTT.

The chain uses TRBV18 and TRBJ2-3, with D perhaps matching TRBD2 (5 bases). Germline V gives CDR1 KGHSH, CDR2 LQKENI. The V gene lost 0 bases and the J gene lost 0 bases, with 16 bases spanning the gap. This CDR3 is built from 18 residues. The CDR3 region has the DNA TGTGCCAGCTCACCACCTGGCGGGTGGCGGGCTAGCACAGATACGCAGTATTTT. Translation gives CASSPPGGWRASTDTQYF.

The CDR3 sequence: CASSPGQLLVKNIQYF. CDR3 in DNA: TGTGCCAGCTCACCGGGACAGTTGCTAGTCAAAAACATTCAGTACTTC. The genes are TRBV18 and TRBJ2-4; 7 positions agree with TRBD1. CDR1 is KGHSH, CDR2 LQKENI, per germline. Trimming cost V 3 bases and J 3 bases; bases outside gene matches: 8. This CDR3 is 16 amino acids long.